A selection of T cell receptor beta chains follows, all from one sample in a study of blood T cell repertoires in COVID-19. Measured with immunoSEQ multiplex PCR; TCRdb has only the in-frame clones, and not every one. This table has hundreds of thousands of clones, 85% to 90% appearing once. Material for sequencing was PBMCs or T cells enriched from blood (not recorded which). These receptors were collected from a man aged 25-45 years who had recovered from COVID-19. Both conserved end residues are part of each CDR3. Each record gives: clone size, V gene, J gene, D gene, CDR3 protein, CDR3 DNA. The D gene is left open where the match is weak. Expanded clones are given a class, and other clones once, few, many or no size at all.

clone size: .; V gene: TRBV19; J gene: TRBJ2-5; D gene: .; CDR3 protein: CATGDLQETQYF; CDR3 DNA: TGTGCCACCGGGGATCTACAAGAGACCCAGTACTTC
clone size: .; V gene: TRBV10-1; J gene: TRBJ2-5; D gene: .; CDR3 protein: CASSGTPAGTQYF; CDR3 DNA: TGCGCCAGCAGTGGGACTCCCGCCGGGACCCAGTACTTC
clone size: .; V gene: TRBV4-1; J gene: TRBJ2-5; D gene: TRBD2; CDR3 protein: CASSQETSGSYQETQYF; CDR3 DNA: TGCGCCAGCAGCCAAGAGACTAGCGGCTCGTACCAAGAGACCCAGTACTTC
clone size: .; V gene: TRBV18; J gene: TRBJ1-2; D gene: .; CDR3 protein: CASSPSEYSGYTF; CDR3 DNA: TGTGCCAGCTCACCATCGGAGTATTCCGGCTACACCTTC
clone size: .; V gene: TRBV5-1; J gene: TRBJ1-4; D gene: TRBD1; CDR3 protein: CASSPGTAYNEKLFF; CDR3 DNA: TGCGCCAGCAGCCCCGGGACAGCGTATAATGAAAAACTGTTTTTT
clone size: .; V gene: TRBV24-1; J gene: TRBJ2-3; D gene: TRBD1; CDR3 protein: CATRPTGGGDTQYF; CDR3 DNA: TGTGCCACCAGGCCTACAGGGGGCGGAGATACGCAGTATTTT
clone size: few; V gene: TRBV7-2; J gene: TRBJ1-5; D gene: TRBD1; CDR3 protein: CASSLRDRGGQPQHF; CDR3 DNA: TGTGCCAGCAGCTTAAGGGACAGGGGGGGTCAGCCCCAGCATTTT
clone size: .; V gene: TRBV7-9; J gene: TRBJ2-3; D gene: TRBD2; CDR3 protein: CASSPYRASGRVLDTQYF; CDR3 DNA: TGTGCCAGCAGCCCGTATCGGGCTAGCGGGAGGGTACTAGATACGCAGTATTTT
clone size: .; V gene: TRBV2; J gene: TRBJ1-4; D gene: .; CDR3 protein: CASRTFTGRDEKLFF; CDR3 DNA: TGTGCCAGCAGGACCTTTACAGGTCGCGATGAAAAACTGTTTTTT
clone size: .; V gene: TRBV4-1; J gene: TRBJ1-4; D gene: TRBD1; CDR3 protein: CASSQGSSGQGIEKLFF; CDR3 DNA: TGCGCCAGCAGCCAAGGTAGTTCGGGACAGGGAATAGAAAAACTGTTTTTT
clone size: once; V gene: TRBV19; J gene: TRBJ2-1; D gene: TRBD2; CDR3 protein: CASSIMTSGVYNEQFF; CDR3 DNA: TGTGCCAGTAGTATAATGACTAGCGGCGTCTACAATGAGCAGTTCTTC
clone size: few; V gene: TRBV6-5; J gene: TRBJ1-2; D gene: .; CDR3 protein: CASSRINYGYTF; CDR3 DNA: TGTGCCAGCAGCAGGATTAACTATGGCTACACCTTC
clone size: .; V gene: TRBV6-5; J gene: TRBJ2-1; D gene: TRBD2; CDR3 protein: CASIPKLAGGNEQFF; CDR3 DNA: TGTGCCAGCATCCCAAAACTAGCGGGGGGGAATGAGCAGTTCTTC
clone size: .; V gene: TRBV30; J gene: TRBJ2-1; D gene: .; CDR3 protein: CAWSLVGHNEQFF; CDR3 DNA: TGTGCCTGGAGTCTGGTGGGCCACAATGAGCAGTTCTTC
clone size: .; V gene: TRBV19; J gene: TRBJ2-7; D gene: TRBD1; CDR3 protein: CASSSGQALSYEQYF; CDR3 DNA: TGTGCCAGTAGTTCGGGACAGGCCCTATCCTACGAGCAGTACTTC
clone size: .; V gene: TRBV5-1; J gene: TRBJ2-5; D gene: .; CDR3 protein: CASSPTGLETQYF; CDR3 DNA: TGCGCCAGCAGCCCCACAGGGCTAGAGACCCAGTACTTC
clone size: .; V gene: TRBV10-3; J gene: TRBJ1-5; D gene: .; CDR3 protein: CAISEMQGGNQPQHF; CDR3 DNA: TGTGCCATCAGTGAGATGCAGGGAGGGAATCAGCCCCAGCATTTT
clone size: .; V gene: TRBV7-9; J gene: TRBJ2-7; D gene: TRBD1; CDR3 protein: CASSSSTGVGSYEQYF; CDR3 DNA: TGTGCCAGCAGCTCTTCGACAGGGGTGGGCTCCTACGAGCAGTACTTC
clone size: .; V gene: TRBV24-1; J gene: TRBJ2-3; D gene: TRBD1; CDR3 protein: CATSDLQGWGEYF; CDR3 DNA: TGTGCCACCAGTGATTTACAGGGGTGGGGAGAGTATTTT
clone size: .; V gene: TRBV5-5; J gene: TRBJ1-5; D gene: .; CDR3 protein: CASSPDRNQPQHF; CDR3 DNA: TGTGCCAGCAGCCCCGACAGGAATCAGCCCCAGCATTTT